Shown below are 7 T cell receptor beta chains from a single sample sequenced in a study of cytomegalovirus exposure and HLA in healthy donors. Primers: 60 Vbeta forward and 13 Jbeta reverse. The assay was immunoSEQ multiplex PCR, and TCRdb's table has in-frame clones only and misses some. This sample has about 120,000 clones, with about 74% found just once. The source material was PBMCs. The source is a female donor in good health and CMV-seronegative.

The chain links TRBV2 to TRBJ1-1, with 9 positions matching TRBD1. CDR1 and CDR2 (germline): SNHLY, FYNNEI. The CDR3 runs to 13 residues. With V trimmed by 7 bases and J by 5 bases, 5 bases remained unmatched. CDR3 DNA: TGTGCCAGCATCATGGGACAGGGAACTGAAGCTTTCTTT. This codes for CASIMGQGTEAFF.

This clone is a singleton in its sample. One junction end disagrees with the germline gene, perhaps due to a read error. This sequence joins TRBV7-9 and TRBJ1-1; D gene unclear. The CDR3 loop spans 12 amino acids. The V gene's germline CDR1 is SEHNR and CDR2 FQNEAQ (reference sequence). The CDR3 spells CSSSPGGYEAFF. The DNA of the CDR3 is TGTTCCAGCAGCCCCGGAGGGTATGAAGCTTTCTTT. The variable domain in full, with the rest retrieved from reference TRBV7-9 and TRBJ1-1, is DTGVSQNPRHKITKRGQNVTFRCDPISEHNRLYWYRQTLGQGPEFLTYFQNEAQLEKSRLLSDRFSAERPKGSFSTLEIQRTEQGDSAMYLCSSSPGGYEAFFGQGTRLTVV.

Only one count was recorded for this clone. The V and J genes are TRBV7-8 and TRBJ2-5; 9 nucleotides align to TRBD1. This CDR3 is built from 15 residues. Germline-derived CDR1 and CDR2 are SGHVS and FQNEAQ. V gave up 1 base and J gave up 4 bases; unmatched junction bases: 4. The CDR3 bases are TGTGCCAGCAGCTTAGACAGGGGGCGGTCAGAGACCCAGTACTTC. Translating it yields CASSLDRGRSETQYF. Variable domain in full (rest from reference TRBV7-8 and TRBJ2-5): GAGVSQSPRYKVAKRGQDVALRCDPISGHVSLFWYQQALGQGPEFLTYFQNEAQLDKSGLPSDRFFAERPEGSVSTLKIQRTQQEDSAVYLCASSLDRGRSETQYFGPGTRLLVL.

This clone showed up just once. The chain is built from TRBV11-2 and TRBJ2-7, with D possibly TRBD2 on 6 matching bases. Looked up from germline, CDR1 is SGHAT and CDR2 is FQNNGV. V was trimmed by 5 bases and J by 4 bases, leaving 12 bases between them. The CDR3 consists of 13 residues. The CDR3, as DNA: TGTGCCAGCAGCGTAACTAGCTCGTACGAGCAGTACTTC. The encoded protein is CASSVTSSYEQYF. Using reference TRBV11-2 and TRBJ2-7 for the parts outside the CDR3, the full variable domain is EAGVAQSPRYKIIEKRQSVAFWCNPISGHATLYWYQQILGQGPKLLIQFQNNGVVDDSQLPKDRFSAERLKGVDSTLKIQPAKLEDSAVYLCASSVTSSYEQYFGPGTRLTVT.

This sequence joins TRBV15 and TRBJ1-1; no clear D. CDR3 size: 14 residues. The ends were cut back, 5 bases at V and 0 bases at J, with 10 bases in the middle. Germline CDR1 reads LNHNV; CDR2 reads YYDKDF (reference sequence). The CDR3 sequence: CATSGGEMNTEAFF. The CDR3 DNA reads TGTGCCACCAGCGGCGGGGAGATGAACACTGAAGCTTTCTTT.

This chain uses TRBV19 with TRBJ1-6; 7 bases line up with TRBD1. Per germline, CDR1 LNHDA and CDR2 SQIVND (reference sequence). Trimming took 3 bases from V and 9 from J; bases not matched to a gene: 8. The CDR3 loop spans 15 amino acids. The CDR3, as DNA: TGTGCCAGTAGTATTTCGTCGACAGGGCTTTCACCCCTCCACTTT. Its protein product is CASSISSTGLSPLHF. The entire variable domain, with the rest obtained from reference TRBV19 and TRBJ1-6, is as follows: DGGITQSPKYLFRKEGQNVTLSCEQNLNHDAMYWYRQDPGQGLRLIYYSQIVNDFQKGDIAEGYSVSREKKESFPLTVTSAQKNPTAFYLCASSISSTGLSPLHFGNGTRLTVT.

The chain joins TRBV6-1 to TRBJ1-1, with D perhaps TRBD1 (5 bases). The V gene lost 4 bases and the J gene lost 2 bases, with 14 bases spanning the gap. The CDR3 totals 15 residues. Germline CDR1 and CDR2: MNHNS and SASEGT. The chain's CDR3 is CASSVRVGVNTEAFF. CDR3 nucleotide sequence: TGTGCCAGCAGTGTCAGGGTTGGCGTTAACACTGAAGCTTTCTTT.